The clone carrying this T cell receptor (beta chain) turned up a few times. Mismatch with germline at one junction end may stem from a read error. The study amplified TCR beta CDR3 regions using RNA transcripts. After a first-round RT-PCR with HTBI primers, a second-round multiplex PCR was run. TCRdb called the multiplex PCR reads again in MiXCR, with one record for every CDR3 protein. The profile shows over 650,000 distinct CDR3 sequences, under 50% of them singletons. This record comes from a study of Graves' ophthalmopathy and Graves' hyperthyroidism. Other autoimmune diseases, uncontrolled infections, pregnancy or lactation led to the exclusion of patients. The starting material, 10 ml of fresh peripheral blood, provided the PBMCs. The clonotype was recovered from an adult man with Graves' ophthalmopathy. What was sequenced was peripheral blood.

This CDR3 reads CASSYGDRHNSPLHF. DNA for the CDR3: TGTGCCAGCAGTTACGGGGACAGACATAATTCACCCCTCCACTTT. The rearrangement uses TRBV10-3 and TRBJ1-6; the match to TRBD1 covers 7 bases. The germline V gene encodes CDR1 ENHRY and CDR2 SYGVKD. The CDR3 is 15 residues long.